A selection of T cell receptor beta chains follows, all from one sample in a study of OX40 agonist ivuxolimab in advanced cancers. TCRdb's table, derived via immunoSEQ multiplex PCR, lists solely in-frame clones and lacks some. The sample includes about 84,000 clones, about 93% of them seen just once. The sequenced sample was CD4+ or CD8+ T cells sorted from blood, obtained in a trial of the OX40 agonist ivuxolimab. These receptors all stem from an adult with an advanced solid tumor such as melanoma, head and neck, liver or kidney cancer. CDR3s include the opening cysteine and the closing phenylalanine or tryptophan. A D gene is named only where the DNA matches it firmly. For some rows the clone size is stated as once, few or many, or as a class when expanded; others skip it.

size,D,V,J,CDR3,DNA
NA,NA,TRBV9,TRBJ1-5,CASSSGNQPQHF,TGTGCCAGCAGTTCGGGGAATCAGCCCCAGCATTTT
NA,NA,TRBV9,TRBJ2-6,CASSAPGGAGTSGANVLTF,TGTGCCAGCAGCGCCCCCGGCGGGGCAGGTACCTCTGGGGCCAACGTCCTGACTTTC
NA,TRBD2,TRBV5-6,TRBJ2-7,CASSQGLAEIAYEQYF,TGTGCCAGCAGCCAGGGACTAGCGGAAATAGCCTACGAGCAGTACTTC
NA,TRBD2,TRBV5-4,TRBJ2-7,CASSPGLADYEQYF,TGTGCCAGCAGCCCCGGCCTAGCGGACTACGAGCAGTACTTC
NA,TRBD1,TRBV9,TRBJ1-2,CASSVVGTGGYGYTF,TGTGCCAGCAGCGTAGTAGGAACAGGGGGATATGGCTACACCTTC
NA,TRBD1,TRBV19,TRBJ2-7,CASSMGQASYEQYF,TGTGCCAGTAGTATGGGACAGGCCTCCTACGAGCAGTACTTC
NA,TRBD1,TRBV10-3,TRBJ2-4,CAISEFRGPKNIQYF,TGTGCCATCAGTGAGTTCAGGGGGCCTAAAAACATTCAGTACTTC
NA,TRBD2,TRBV5-1,TRBJ2-2,CASSLLAGGSTGELFF,TGCGCCAGCAGCCTACTAGCGGGAGGGAGCACCGGGGAGCTGTTTTTT
NA,NA,TRBV15,TRBJ1-1,CATSRDRGLNTEAFF,TGTGCCACCAGCAGAGACAGGGGCCTGAACACTGAAGCTTTCTTT
once,NA,TRBV30,TRBJ2-7,CAWAVSYEQYF,TGTGCCTGGGCAGTCTCCTACGAGCAGTACTTC
NA,TRBD1,TRBV5-1,TRBJ2-7,CASSLARDSRQSYEQYF,TGCGCCAGCAGCTTGGCCAGGGACAGCCGACAGAGCTACGAGCAGTACTTC
NA,NA,TRBV6-5,TRBJ2-7,CATADSYEQYF,TGTGCCACCGCCGACTCCTACGAGCAGTACTTC
NA,NA,TRBV11-1,TRBJ2-5,CASSLGATSLPTQYF,TGTGCCAGCAGCTTAGGCGCGACTAGTTTGCCGACCCAGTACTTC
once,NA,TRBV11-3,TRBJ1-1,CASSLGGLAFF,TGTGCCAGCAGCTTGGGGGGGCTAGCTTTCTTT
NA,NA,TRBV29-1,TRBJ2-7,CSVGPTAGTTTYEQYF,TGCAGCGTTGGCCCTACCGCGGGGACAACTACCTACGAGCAGTACTTC
NA,TRBD2,TRBV13,TRBJ2-2,CASSPGRGANTGELFF,TGTGCCAGCAGCCCCGGCCGGGGGGCGAACACCGGGGAGCTGTTTTTT
NA,NA,TRBV10-2,TRBJ2-5,CASSVTDRQETQYF,TGCGCCAGCAGTGTAACTGACCGCCAAGAGACCCAGTACTTC
NA,TRBD1,TRBV2,TRBJ2-4,CASRRSRDRALSAKNIQYF,TGTGCCAGCAGACGATCCCGGGACAGGGCTCTAAGCGCCAAAAACATTCAGTACTTC
NA,TRBD2,TRBV13,TRBJ2-2,CASSSGLAPNTGELFF,TGTGCCAGCAGCTCGGGACTAGCACCCAACACCGGGGAGCTGTTTTTT
NA,TRBD1,TRBV2,TRBJ2-5,CASSETGGLGETQYF,TGTGCCAGCAGTGAGACAGGGGGTTTGGGGGAGACCCAGTACTTC
NA,NA,TRBV7-9,TRBJ1-5,CASSPRGTNQPQHF,TGTGCCAGCAGCCCCCGGGGGACGAATCAGCCCCAGCATTTT
NA,TRBD1,TRBV4-1,TRBJ1-4,CASKPPGQVNEKLFF,TGCGCCAGCAAACCCCCGGGACAGGTGAATGAAAAACTGTTTTTT
NA,TRBD2,TRBV10-3,TRBJ2-1,CAIRAGGAYNEQFF,TGTGCCATCAGGGCCGGGGGGGCCTACAATGAGCAGTTCTTC
NA,NA,TRBV9,TRBJ2-5,CASSVERRGQETQYF,TGTGCCAGCAGCGTAGAGAGGAGGGGGCAAGAGACCCAGTACTTC
NA,TRBD1,TRBV4-3,TRBJ2-3,CASSQDLRQGALEGYF,TGCGCCAGCAGCCAAGACCTAAGACAGGGGGCCCTCGAAGGGTATTTT
NA,NA,TRBV9,TRBJ2-2,CASSVGLREVGELFF,TGTGCCAGCAGCGTAGGACTCAGGGAGGTCGGGGAGCTGTTTTTT
once,NA,TRBV25-1,TRBJ2-7,CASSEALKGYEQYF,TGTGCCAGCAGTGAAGCCCTTAAGGGATACGAGCAGTACTTC
NA,TRBD2,TRBV28,TRBJ2-7,CASSFGLAGRYEQYF,TGTGCCAGCAGTTTCGGTCTAGCGGGAAGGTACGAGCAGTACTTC
NA,NA,TRBV21-1,TRBJ2-7,CASSPQHDRTPHEQYF,TGTGCCAGCAGCCCACAGCACGATAGAACCCCCCACGAGCAGTACTTC
NA,NA,TRBV12-5,TRBJ2-3,CASGLGLRRTDTQYF,TGTGCTAGTGGTTTGGGGCTACGTCGCACAGATACGCAGTATTTT
NA,TRBD2,TRBV28,TRBJ2-3,CASSGRGRVADTQYF,TGTGCCAGCAGTGGGCGCGGGAGGGTCGCAGATACGCAGTATTTT
NA,TRBD1,TRBV18,TRBJ1-1,CASSPPVHIQGANSPFF,TGTGCCAGCTCACCACCGGTCCATATACAGGGGGCGAATAGTCCTTTCTTT
once,NA,TRBV29-1,TRBJ1-1,CSVEAEGLWTEAFF,TGCAGCGTTGAGGCGGAGGGGCTTTGGACTGAAGCTTTCTTT
NA,NA,TRBV4-1,TRBJ1-1,CASSQDPGLVNTEAFF,TGCGCCAGCAGCCAAGATCCGGGGCTGGTGAACACTGAAGCTTTCTTT
NA,TRBD2,TRBV6-5,TRBJ2-1,CASSYTAGGSYNEQFF,TGTGCCAGCAGTTACACGGCGGGAGGGTCCTACAATGAGCAGTTCTTC
NA,TRBD2,TRBV7-9,TRBJ2-5,CASSSLTSRSQYF,TGTGCCAGCAGCTCATTGACTAGCCGGTCCCAGTACTTC
NA,TRBD2,TRBV11-1,TRBJ2-1,CASSHGLESPNEQFF,TGTGCCAGCAGCCACGGACTAGAAAGCCCCAATGAGCAGTTCTTC
NA,TRBD1,TRBV16,TRBJ1-2,CASSQSILGTGIYGYTF,TGTGCCAGCAGCCAATCGATACTGGGGACAGGCATCTATGGCTACACCTTC
NA,TRBD2,TRBV27,TRBJ2-7,CASSSTGGLWNEQYF,TGTGCCAGCAGTTCAACGGGAGGGCTATGGAACGAGCAGTACTTC
NA,NA,TRBV7-2,TRBJ2-7,CASSSAVGGGYEQYF,TGTGCCAGCAGCTCAGCGGTGGGCGGTGGCTACGAGCAGTACTTC
NA,NA,TRBV6-5,TRBJ2-7,CASSSGGSYEQYF,TGTGCCAGCAGTTCCGGGGGCTCCTACGAGCAGTACTTC
once,NA,TRBV2,TRBJ2-4,CASSDDRENIQYF,TGTGCCAGCAGTGACGACCGAGAAAACATTCAGTACTTC
NA,TRBD2,TRBV30,TRBJ2-7,CAWGLAGYEQYF,TGTGCCTGGGGACTAGCGGGCTACGAGCAGTACTTC
NA,TRBD2,TRBV9,TRBJ2-1,CASSVVEGGVASYNEQFF,TGTGCCAGCAGCGTAGTCGAGGGAGGGGTAGCCTCCTACAATGAGCAGTTCTTC
NA,NA,TRBV7-8,TRBJ2-3,CASSLEADTQYF,TGTGCCAGCAGCTTAGAGGCAGATACGCAGTATTTT
NA,NA,TRBV11-2,TRBJ1-5,CASSLTGGGVSNQPQHF,TGTGCCAGCAGCCTGACGGGGGGCGGAGTTAGCAATCAGCCCCAGCATTTT
NA,TRBD2,TRBV9,TRBJ2-7,CASSEGREGLEQYF,TGTGCCAGCAGCGAGGGCCGGGAGGGCCTCGAGCAGTACTTC
NA,NA,TRBV7-8,TRBJ2-3,CASSSEASFTDTQYF,TGTGCCAGCAGCTCCGAGGCTAGCTTCACAGATACGCAGTATTTT
NA,TRBD1,TRBV7-6,TRBJ2-7,CASSPGQGVSYEQYF,TGTGCCAGCAGCCCCGGACAGGGCGTCTCCTACGAGCAGTACTTC
NA,NA,TRBV6-8,TRBJ1-1,CASTPPHRGDTEAFF,TGTGCCAGCACCCCGCCCCATCGGGGAGACACTGAAGCTTTCTTT
NA,TRBD2,TRBV27,TRBJ2-1,CASSSRTSRYNEQFF,TGTGCCAGCAGTTCGAGGACTAGCAGATACAATGAGCAGTTCTTC
NA,TRBD2,TRBV5-1,TRBJ2-2,CASSLEREELFF,TGCGCCAGCAGCTTGGAGCGGGAGGAGCTGTTTTTT
NA,NA,TRBV11-1,TRBJ2-1,CASSLPTPEQFF,TGTGCCAGCAGCTTACCAACTCCTGAGCAGTTCTTC
NA,TRBD2,TRBV5-6,TRBJ2-7,CASSPGTSGPYEQYF,TGTGCCAGCAGCCCCGGGACTAGCGGACCCTACGAGCAGTACTTC